This T cell receptor beta chain was sequenced during a study of shared T cell receptors in the human thymus. Per germline, CDR1 MNHNS and CDR2 SASEGT. The CDR3 has 14 residues. V was cut by 7 bases and J by 5 bases, with 15 bases left in between. Data came from immunoSEQ multiplex PCR; TCRdb stores just in-frame clones and leaves some out. The table lists approximately 730,000 clones, over 75% of them singletons. The sample was also reused in another study, on human thymus T cells. From that second work: The thymus tissue came from resections taken during corrective heart surgery. Repertoires from thymus and blood appeared to show biased V and J gene usage.

This chain connects TRBV6-1 to TRBJ1-5; the D is unclear. Sequenced input: thymocytes. This TCR was recovered from a girl under two years old with a congenital heart defect. This CDR3 is CASNGLAADQPQHF. The DNA for the CDR3 is TGTGCCAGCAATGGACTGGCGGCGGATCAGCCCCAGCATTTT.